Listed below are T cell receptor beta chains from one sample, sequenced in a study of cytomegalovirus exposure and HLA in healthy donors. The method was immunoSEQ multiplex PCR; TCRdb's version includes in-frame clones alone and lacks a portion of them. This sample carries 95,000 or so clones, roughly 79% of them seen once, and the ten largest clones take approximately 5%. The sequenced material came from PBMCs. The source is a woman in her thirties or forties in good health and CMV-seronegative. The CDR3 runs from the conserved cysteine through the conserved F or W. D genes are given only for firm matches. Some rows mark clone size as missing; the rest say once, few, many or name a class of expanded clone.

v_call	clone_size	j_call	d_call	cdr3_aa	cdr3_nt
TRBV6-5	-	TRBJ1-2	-	CASSYATGGNYGYTF	TGTGCCAGCAGTTACGCGACAGGTGGGAACTATGGCTACACCTTC
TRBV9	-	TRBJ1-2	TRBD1	CASSVGLRQGLDYGYTF	TGTGCCAGCAGCGTAGGTCTGAGACAGGGGTTGGACTATGGCTACACCTTC
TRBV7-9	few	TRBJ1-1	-	CSSSPSRSGAFF	TGTTCCAGCAGCCCTTCGAGATCGGGAGCTTTCTTT
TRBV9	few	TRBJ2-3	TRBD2	CASSVLAGGPDTQYF	TGTGCCAGCAGCGTACTAGCGGGGGGCCCAGATACGCAGTATTTT
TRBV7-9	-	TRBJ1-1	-	CASSLLPNTEAFF	TGTGCCAGCAGTCTACTACCTAACACTGAAGCTTTCTTT
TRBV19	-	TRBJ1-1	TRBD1	CASWTGEKTTEAFF	TGTGCCAGTTGGACAGGGGAGAAAACCACTGAAGCTTTCTTT
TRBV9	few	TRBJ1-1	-	CASSPRAGLNTEAFF	TGTGCCAGCAGCCCGAGAGCAGGCCTAAACACTGAAGCTTTCTTT
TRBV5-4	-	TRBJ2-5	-	CASSDDRQETQYF	TGTGCCAGCAGCGACGACAGGCAAGAGACCCAGTACTTC
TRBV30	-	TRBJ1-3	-	CAWSVQGNTIYF	TGTGCCTGGAGTGTACAAGGAAACACCATATATTTT
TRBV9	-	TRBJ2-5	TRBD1	CASSVGDSLGWTQYF	TGTGCCAGCAGCGTAGGGGACAGCTTAGGCTGGACCCAGTACTTC
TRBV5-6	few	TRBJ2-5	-	CASSPGQRAETQYF	TGTGCCAGCAGTCCCGGACAGAGAGCGGAGACCCAGTACTTC
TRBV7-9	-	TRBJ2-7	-	CASSYSNPVPIEQYF	TGTGCCAGCAGCTATTCCAACCCAGTACCAATTGAGCAGTACTTC
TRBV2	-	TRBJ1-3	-	CASSESYRYSGNTIYF	TGTGCCAGCAGTGAATCCTACCGATACTCTGGAAACACCATATATTTT
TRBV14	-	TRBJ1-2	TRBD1	CASSQHGQGYYGYTF	TGTGCCAGCAGCCAACACGGACAGGGTTACTATGGCTACACCTTC
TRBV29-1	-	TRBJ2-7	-	CSVAQGLNYYEQYF	TGCAGCGTCGCACAGGGTCTGAATTACTACGAGCAGTACTTC
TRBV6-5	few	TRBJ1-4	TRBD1	CASSYSRTGVKLFF	TGTGCCAGCAGTTACTCACGGACAGGGGTAAAACTGTTTTTT
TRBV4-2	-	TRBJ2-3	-	CASSQEPGDTQYF	TGTGCCAGCAGCCAAGAACCCGGGGATACGCAGTATTTT
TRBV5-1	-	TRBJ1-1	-	CASSLGPGNTEAFF	TGCGCCAGCAGCTTGGGACCGGGGAACACTGAAGCTTTCTTT
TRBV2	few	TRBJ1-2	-	CASSSGDYGYTF	TGTGCCAGCAGTTCAGGTGACTATGGCTACACCTTC
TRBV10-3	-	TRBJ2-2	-	CAISDFTGSGNTGELFF	TGTGCCATCAGTGATTTTACCGGCAGCGGGAACACCGGGGAGCTGTTTTTT
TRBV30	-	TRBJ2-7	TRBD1	CAWSVTGTGAFVQYF	TGTGCCTGGAGTGTAACCGGGACAGGGGCTTTTGTGCAGTACTTC
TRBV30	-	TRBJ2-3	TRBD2	CAWTRGGDTQYF	TGTGCCTGGACCCGGGGGGGGGATACGCAGTATTTT
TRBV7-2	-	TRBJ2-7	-	CASSLDPRGFGEQYF	TGTGCCAGCAGCTTAGATCCCCGGGGATTCGGCGAGCAGTACTTC
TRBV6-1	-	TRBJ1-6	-	CASSEDDNSSLHF	TGTGCCAGCAGTGAAGACGACAACTCGTCCCTCCACTTT
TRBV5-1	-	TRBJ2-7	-	CASSLVGSYEQYF	TGCGCCAGCAGCTTGGTCGGTTCCTACGAGCAGTACTTC
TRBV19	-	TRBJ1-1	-	CASRTRRGAGEVLTNTEAFF	TGTGCCAGTAGAACCCGACGGGGGGCAGGGGAAGTGTTGACGAACACTGAAGCTTTCTTT
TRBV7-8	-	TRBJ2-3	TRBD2	CASSPRGGGPGLTDTQYF	TGTGCCAGCAGCCCCCGAGGCGGGGGGCCAGGGTTGACAGATACGCAGTATTTT
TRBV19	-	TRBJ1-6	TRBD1	CASRQWDRVGSPLHF	TGTGCCAGCCGCCAGTGGGACAGGGTTGGTTCACCCCTCCACTTT
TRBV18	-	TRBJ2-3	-	CASSDRGTDTQYF	TGTGCCAGCTCAGACCGGGGCACAGATACGCAGTATTTT
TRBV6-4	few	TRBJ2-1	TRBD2	CASSDCGGGACEQFF	TGTGCCAGCAGTGACTGTGGCGGGGGGGCATGTGAGCAGTTCTTC
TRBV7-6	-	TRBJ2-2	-	CASNPSNTGELFF	TGTGCCAGCAATCCTTCGAACACCGGGGAGCTGTTTTTT
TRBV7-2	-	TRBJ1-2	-	CASSLKTGNYGYTF	TGTGCCAGCAGCTTAAAGACAGGAAACTATGGCTACACCTTC
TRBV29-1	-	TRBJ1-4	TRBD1	CSARGQGSSNEKLFF	TGCAGCGCGAGAGGACAGGGTAGCTCTAATGAAAAACTGTTTTTT
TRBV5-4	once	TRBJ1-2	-	CASSLVSGSGGYTF	TGTGCCAGCAGCTTGGTTTCAGGGTCCGGGGGCTACACCTTC
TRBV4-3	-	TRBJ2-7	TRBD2	CASSQASGGGLSYEQYF	TGCGCCAGCAGCCAAGCGAGTGGCGGGGGTCTGTCCTACGAGCAGTACTTC
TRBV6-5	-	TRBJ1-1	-	CATGGRRTNTEAFF	TGTGCCACTGGAGGGCGGAGGACGAACACTGAAGCTTTCTTT
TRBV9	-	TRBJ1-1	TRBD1	CASSASGGLNTEAFF	TGTGCCAGCAGCGCCTCAGGGGGCCTGAACACTGAAGCTTTCTTT
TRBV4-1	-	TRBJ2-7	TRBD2	CASSQVSGGLYEQYF	TGCGCCAGCAGCCAAGTGTCGGGGGGGCTCTACGAGCAGTACTTC
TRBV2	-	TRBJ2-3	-	CASRSRGILTDTQYF	TGTGCCAGCAGGTCGAGGGGGATTCTCACAGATACGCAGTATTTT
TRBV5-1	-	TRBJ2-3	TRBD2	CASSPLAGGSDTQYF	TGCGCCAGCAGCCCTTTAGCGGGGGGTTCAGATACGCAGTATTTT
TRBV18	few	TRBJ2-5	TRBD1	CASSRDREETQYF	TGTGCCAGCTCTCGAGACAGGGAAGAGACCCAGTACTTC
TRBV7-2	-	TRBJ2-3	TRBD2	CASSLPASGGWFGTDTQYF	TGTGCCAGCAGCTTACCTGCGTCCGGGGGGTGGTTTGGGACAGATACGCAGTATTTT
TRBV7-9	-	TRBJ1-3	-	CASSFSGVSGNTIYF	TGTGCCAGCAGCTTCTCCGGGGTCTCTGGAAACACCATATATTTT
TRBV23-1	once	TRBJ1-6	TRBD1	CASSQRDRGHFYNSPLHF	TGCGCCAGCAGTCAACGTGACAGGGGGCATTTCTATAATTCACCCCTCCACTTT
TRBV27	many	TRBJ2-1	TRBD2	CASSTGLAGDEQFF	TGTGCCAGCAGTACCGGTCTAGCGGGCGATGAGCAGTTCTTC
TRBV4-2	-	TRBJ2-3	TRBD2	CASSQVAFVTSGESTDTQYF	TGTGCCAGCAGCCAAGTGGCGTTCGTTACTAGCGGGGAGAGCACAGATACGCAGTATTTT
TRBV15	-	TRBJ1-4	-	CATSRGSGTNEKLFF	TGTGCCACCAGCAGAGGGTCAGGGACTAATGAAAAACTGTTTTTT
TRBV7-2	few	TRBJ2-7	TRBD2	CASSLEALAVYEQYF	TGTGCCAGCAGCTTAGAGGCGCTAGCGGTCTACGAGCAGTACTTC
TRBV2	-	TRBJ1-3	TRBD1	CASRTGSGNTIYF	TGTGCCAGCAGGACAGGGTCAGGAAACACCATATATTTT
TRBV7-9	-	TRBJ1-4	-	CALGGRKEKLFF	TGTGCCCTCGGAGGTCGGAAGGAAAAACTGTTTTTT